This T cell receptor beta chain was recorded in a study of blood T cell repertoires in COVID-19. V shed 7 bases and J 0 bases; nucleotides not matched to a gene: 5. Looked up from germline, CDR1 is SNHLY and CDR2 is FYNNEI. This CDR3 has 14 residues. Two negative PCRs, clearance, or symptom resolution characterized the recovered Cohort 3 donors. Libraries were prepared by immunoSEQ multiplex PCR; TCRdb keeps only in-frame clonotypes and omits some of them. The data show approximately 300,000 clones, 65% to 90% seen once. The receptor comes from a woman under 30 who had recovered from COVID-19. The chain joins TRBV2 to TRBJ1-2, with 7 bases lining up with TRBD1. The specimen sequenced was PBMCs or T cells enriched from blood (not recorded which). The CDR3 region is CASTPDRANYGYTF. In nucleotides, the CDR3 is TGTGCCAGCACCCCCGACAGGGCTAACTATGGCTACACCTTC.